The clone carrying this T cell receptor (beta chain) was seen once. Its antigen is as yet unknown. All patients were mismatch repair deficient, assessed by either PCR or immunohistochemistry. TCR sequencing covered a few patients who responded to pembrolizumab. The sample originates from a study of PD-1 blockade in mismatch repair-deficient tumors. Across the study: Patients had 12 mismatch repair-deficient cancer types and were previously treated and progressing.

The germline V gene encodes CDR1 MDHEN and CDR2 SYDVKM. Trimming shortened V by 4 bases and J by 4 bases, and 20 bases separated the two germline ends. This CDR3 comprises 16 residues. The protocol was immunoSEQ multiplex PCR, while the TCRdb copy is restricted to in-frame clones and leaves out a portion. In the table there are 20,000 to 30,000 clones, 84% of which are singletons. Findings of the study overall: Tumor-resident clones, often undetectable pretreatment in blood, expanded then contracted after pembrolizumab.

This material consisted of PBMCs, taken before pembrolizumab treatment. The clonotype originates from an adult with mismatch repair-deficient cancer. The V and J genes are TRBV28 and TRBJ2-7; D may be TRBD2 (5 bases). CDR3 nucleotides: TGTGCCAGCAGTTCTACACTCAGCGGAAGACGATACGAGCAGTACTTC. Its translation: CASSSTLSGRRYEQYF.